Included here is one T cell receptor (beta chain) sequence, with context. The antigen this receptor binds is unknown. Its CDR3 holds 14 amino acids, cysteine through phenylalanine. No DNA sequence was recorded. The germline V gene specifies SGHVS as CDR1 and FQNEAQ as CDR2. A roughly 2.6 ml peripheral blood sample was drawn into PAXgene tubes per donor and stored at -80°C. Without any T cell sorting, total RNA was extracted from whole blood using the PAXgene blood miRNA kit on an automated QIAcube. Peripheral blood from monozygotic twin pairs concordant or discordant for inflammatory bowel disease was subjected to deep TCRalpha and TCRbeta repertoire profiling with unique molecular barcoding. Smoking habits were recorded for all twin pairs, and individuals were classified as current, former or never smokers. Library construction relied on 5' RACE. The input for every TCR library was 3500 ng of total RNA. For each sample, cDNA synthesis with SMARTScribe reverse transcriptase was split into eight separate reactions. Unique molecular identifiers containing a 6-nucleotide sample barcode were introduced through template switching during cDNA synthesis. Amplification of TCRalpha and TCRbeta cDNA involved two nested PCRs of roughly 17 and 9 cycles, and each PCR was followed by bead purification. Before amplification, the cDNA was treated with uracil DNA-glycosylase and purified using the QIAquick PCR purification kit. In the second PCR, Illumina TruSeq-compatible adapters and sample-specific barcodes were added. TapeStation and Qubit were used to check library quality and concentration, and about 4.5 ng of each library was pooled. Pooled libraries were sequenced on an Illumina HiSeq2500 single-index Rapid Run with 2 x 100 bp reads and custom sequencing primers. In the paper's pipeline: MiGEC version 1.2.6 was used for UMI-based consensus assembly, which corrected PCR and sequencing errors. MiXCR version 2.1.1 handled V(D)J alignment, clonotype assembly and CDR3 extraction. To normalise gene usage, clonotype sharing and MAIT/NKT TCR abundance, the analysis used the top 1000, 10 000 and 20 000 clonotypes per sample. After downsampling to 27 000 UMIs, diversity was calculated as the inverse Simpson index using the vegan R package. Paired Mann-Whitney U tests were applied to discordant twin pairs, with Benjamini-Hochberg correction for multiple testing. Reads reprocessed by TCRdb are summarized as one entry per CDR3 protein sequence, and DNA is absent. These V and J calls derive from TCRdb rather than the authors' analysis. The table kept for this sample lists fewer than 200,000 distinct CDR3 sequences. The leading ten clones occupy about 2.7% of the sample.

This record comes from a study of monozygotic twins with inflammatory bowel disease (dated by TCRdb to about 2019). Study-level background: In total, around 30 monozygotic twin pairs made up the full study: 19 Danish pairs, all IBD-discordant, plus nine German pairs, of which four were IBD-concordant and five were IBD-discordant. The search for disease-associated traits relied mainly on comparing, within discordant pairs, IBD patients with their genetically identical healthy co-twins. Each individual had, on average, about 151 000 unique TCRalpha sequences and 181 000 unique TCRbeta sequences available for analysis.

What the work shows at the level of the full study, not this receptor alone: TCRbeta repertoire diversity, by inverse Simpson index, was decreased in IBD patients compared with their healthy co-twins. The results gave no support for a single strong signal or clonotype linked to IBD. Because patients were on differing immunosuppressive treatments, the repertoires may have picked up extra background noise and inter-individual variability. Repertoire similarity did not differ between concordant and discordant twins, possibly due to limited statistical power. The analysis was unable to tell different T cell subtypes apart. IBD patients shared fewer clonotypes with other individuals than healthy twins did, most markedly in patients showing signs of disease activity.

This chain joins TRBV7-8 to TRBJ1-2; TCRdb's D call of TRBD1 is untestable without DNA. The TCR sequence derives from a human donor with ulcerative colitis or Crohn's disease, or a healthy co-twin of an affected twin (not recorded which). Sequencing was carried out using blood. For the CDR3, the sequence is CASSPKTGDYGYTF.